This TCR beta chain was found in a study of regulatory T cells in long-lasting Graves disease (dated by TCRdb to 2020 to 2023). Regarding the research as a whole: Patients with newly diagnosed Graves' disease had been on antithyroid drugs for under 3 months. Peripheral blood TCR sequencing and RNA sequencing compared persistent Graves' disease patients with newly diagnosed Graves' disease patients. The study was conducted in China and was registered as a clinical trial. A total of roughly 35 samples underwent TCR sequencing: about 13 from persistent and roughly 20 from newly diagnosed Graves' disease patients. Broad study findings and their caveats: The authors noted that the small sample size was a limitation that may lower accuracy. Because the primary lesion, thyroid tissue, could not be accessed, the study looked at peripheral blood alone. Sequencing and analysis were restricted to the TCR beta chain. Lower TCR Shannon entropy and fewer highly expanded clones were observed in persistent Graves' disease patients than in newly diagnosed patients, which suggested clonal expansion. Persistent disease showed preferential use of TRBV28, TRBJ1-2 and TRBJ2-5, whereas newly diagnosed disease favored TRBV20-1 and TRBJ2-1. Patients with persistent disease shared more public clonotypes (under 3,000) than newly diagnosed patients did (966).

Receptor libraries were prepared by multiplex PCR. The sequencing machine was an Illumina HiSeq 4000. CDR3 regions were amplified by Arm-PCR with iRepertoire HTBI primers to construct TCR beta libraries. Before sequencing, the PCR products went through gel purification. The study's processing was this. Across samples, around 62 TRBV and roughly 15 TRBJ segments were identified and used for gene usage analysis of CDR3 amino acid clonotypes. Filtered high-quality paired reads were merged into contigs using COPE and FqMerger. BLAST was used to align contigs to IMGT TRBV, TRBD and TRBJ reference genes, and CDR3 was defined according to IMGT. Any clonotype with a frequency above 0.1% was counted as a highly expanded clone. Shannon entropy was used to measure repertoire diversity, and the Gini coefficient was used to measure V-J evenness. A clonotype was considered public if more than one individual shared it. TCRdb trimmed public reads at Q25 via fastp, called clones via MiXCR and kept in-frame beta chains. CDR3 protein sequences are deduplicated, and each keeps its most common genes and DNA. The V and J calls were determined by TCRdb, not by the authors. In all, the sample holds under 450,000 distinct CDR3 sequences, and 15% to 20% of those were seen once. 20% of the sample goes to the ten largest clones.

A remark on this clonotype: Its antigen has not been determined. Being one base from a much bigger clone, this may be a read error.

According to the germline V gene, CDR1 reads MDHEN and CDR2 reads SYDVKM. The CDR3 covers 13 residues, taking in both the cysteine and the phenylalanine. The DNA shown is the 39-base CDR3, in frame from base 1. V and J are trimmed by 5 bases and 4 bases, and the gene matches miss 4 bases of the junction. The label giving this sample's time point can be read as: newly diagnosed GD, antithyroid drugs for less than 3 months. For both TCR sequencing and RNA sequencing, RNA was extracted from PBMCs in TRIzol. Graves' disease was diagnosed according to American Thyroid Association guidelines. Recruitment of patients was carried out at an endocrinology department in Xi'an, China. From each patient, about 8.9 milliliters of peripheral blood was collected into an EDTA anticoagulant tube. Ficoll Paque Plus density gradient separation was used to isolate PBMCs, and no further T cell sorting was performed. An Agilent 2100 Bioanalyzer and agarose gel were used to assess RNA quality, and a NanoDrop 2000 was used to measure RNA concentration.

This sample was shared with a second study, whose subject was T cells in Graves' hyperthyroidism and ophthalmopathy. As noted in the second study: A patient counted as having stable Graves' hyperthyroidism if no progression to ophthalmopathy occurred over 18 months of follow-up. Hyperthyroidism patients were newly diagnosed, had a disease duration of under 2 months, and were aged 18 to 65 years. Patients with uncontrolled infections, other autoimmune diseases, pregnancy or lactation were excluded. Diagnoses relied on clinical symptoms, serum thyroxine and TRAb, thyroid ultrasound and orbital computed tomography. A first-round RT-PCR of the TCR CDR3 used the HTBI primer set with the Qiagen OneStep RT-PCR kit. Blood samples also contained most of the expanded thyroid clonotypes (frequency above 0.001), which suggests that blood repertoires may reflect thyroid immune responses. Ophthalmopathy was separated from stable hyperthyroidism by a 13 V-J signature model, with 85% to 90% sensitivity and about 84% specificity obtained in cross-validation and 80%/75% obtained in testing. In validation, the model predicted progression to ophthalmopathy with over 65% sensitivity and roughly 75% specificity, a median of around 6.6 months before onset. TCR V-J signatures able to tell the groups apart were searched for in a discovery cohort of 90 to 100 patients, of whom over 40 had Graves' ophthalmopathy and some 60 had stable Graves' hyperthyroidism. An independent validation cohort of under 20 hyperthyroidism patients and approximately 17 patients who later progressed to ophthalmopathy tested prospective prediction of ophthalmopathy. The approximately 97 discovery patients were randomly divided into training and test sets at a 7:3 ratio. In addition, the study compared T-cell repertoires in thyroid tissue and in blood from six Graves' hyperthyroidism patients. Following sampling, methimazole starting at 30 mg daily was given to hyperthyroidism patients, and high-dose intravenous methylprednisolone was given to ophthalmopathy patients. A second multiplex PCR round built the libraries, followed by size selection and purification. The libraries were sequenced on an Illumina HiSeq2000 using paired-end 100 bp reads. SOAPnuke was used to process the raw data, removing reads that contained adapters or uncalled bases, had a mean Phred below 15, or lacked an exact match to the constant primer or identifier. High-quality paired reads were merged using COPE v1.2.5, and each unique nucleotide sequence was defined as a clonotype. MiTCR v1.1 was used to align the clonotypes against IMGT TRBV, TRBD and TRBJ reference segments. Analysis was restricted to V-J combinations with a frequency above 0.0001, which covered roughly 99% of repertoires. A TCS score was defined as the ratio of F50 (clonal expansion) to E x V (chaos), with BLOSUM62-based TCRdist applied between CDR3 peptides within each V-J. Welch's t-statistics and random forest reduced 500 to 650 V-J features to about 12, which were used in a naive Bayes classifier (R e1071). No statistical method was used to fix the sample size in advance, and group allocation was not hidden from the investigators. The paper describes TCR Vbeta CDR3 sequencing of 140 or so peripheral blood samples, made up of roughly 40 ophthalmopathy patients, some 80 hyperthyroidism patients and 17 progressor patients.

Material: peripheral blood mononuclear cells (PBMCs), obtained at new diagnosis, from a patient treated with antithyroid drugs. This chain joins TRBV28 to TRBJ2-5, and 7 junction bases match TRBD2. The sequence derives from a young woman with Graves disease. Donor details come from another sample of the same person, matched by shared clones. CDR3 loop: CASSPGTIETQYF. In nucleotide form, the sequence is TGTGCCAGCAGTCCCGGGACTATAGAGACCCAGTACTTC. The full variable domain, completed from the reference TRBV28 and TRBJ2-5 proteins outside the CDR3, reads DVKVTQSSRYLVKRTGEKVFLECVQDMDHENMFWYRQDPGLGLRLIYFSYDVKMKEKGDIPEGYSVSREKKERFSLILESASTNQTSMYLCASSPGTIETQYFGPGTRLLVL.